This TCR beta chain appears in the sequencing data of a study of T cell clonality in common variable immunodeficiency. The CDR3 covers 13 residues. Germline V lookup: CDR1 KGHSH, CDR2 LQKENI. V gave up 2 bases and J gave up 5 bases; unmatched junction bases: 0. This table comes from immunoSEQ multiplex PCR, and its TCRdb copy is limited to in-frame clones, with some not included. The sample was found to contain 50,000 or so clones, and every one recurs. The table lists this clone with many counts. The read ends 3 residues before the CDR3 terminus; that terminus is restored from the germline J gene. The chain carries TRBV18 and TRBJ2-1, with 7 positions matching TRBD1. Sequenced: peripheral blood mononuclear cells. The receptor's source is a person between 18 and 69 years old in good health. CDR3 DNA, as far as it was read: TGTGCCAGCTCACCAGGACAGGACAATGAG. It encodes CASSPGQDNE. The full CDR3 is CASSPGQDNEQFF.